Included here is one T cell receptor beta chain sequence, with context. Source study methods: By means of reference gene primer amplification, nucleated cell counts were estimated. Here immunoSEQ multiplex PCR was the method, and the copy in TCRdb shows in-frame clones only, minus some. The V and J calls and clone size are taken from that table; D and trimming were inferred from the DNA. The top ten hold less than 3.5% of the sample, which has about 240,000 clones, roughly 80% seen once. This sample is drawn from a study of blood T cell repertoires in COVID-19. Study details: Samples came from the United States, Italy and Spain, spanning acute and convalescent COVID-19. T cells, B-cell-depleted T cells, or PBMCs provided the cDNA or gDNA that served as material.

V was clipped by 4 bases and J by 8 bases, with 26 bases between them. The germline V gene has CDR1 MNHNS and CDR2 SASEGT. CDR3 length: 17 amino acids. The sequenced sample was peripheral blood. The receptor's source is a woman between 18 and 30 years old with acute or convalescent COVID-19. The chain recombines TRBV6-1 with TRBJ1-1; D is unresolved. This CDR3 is CASSGAPIPGPWREAFF. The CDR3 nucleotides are TGTGCCAGCAGTGGAGCCCCCATCCCGGGCCCTTGGAGGGAAGCTTTCTTT.